The next 21 T cell receptor beta chains were all read from a single sample in a study of HIV-infected children after antiretroviral therapy interruption. Treatment here: PENTA 11 planned treatment interruption arm or continuous ART arm. A 3' RACE protocol on RNA, with unique molecular identifiers, produced the TCR library. TCRdb re-called the 3' RACE reads through MiXCR, storing one row per CDR3 protein. In the table there are about 15,000 distinct CDR3 sequences, 3% to 4% of which are singletons. The starting material was CD45RO+ CD8+ T cells from PBMCs, pooled from several time points, obtained from a donor given antiretroviral therapy, either interrupted or continuous. Noted subset: memory CD8+ CD45RO+ CD45RA- T cells. Receptors originate from a pool of human donors with HIV.

This clonotype was seen many times. This sequence joins TRBV9 and TRBJ2-1; D is undetermined. The V gene lost 0 bases and the J gene lost 0 bases, with 10 bases spanning the gap. The CDR3 runs to 16 residues. Per the germline V gene, CDR1 is SGDLS and CDR2 is YYNGEE. The CDR3 sequence: CASSVVPRTSYNEQFF. CDR3 bases: TGTGCCAGCAGCGTAGTCCCTCGAACCTCCTACAATGAGCAGTTCTTC.

In its sample, this clonotype was seen many times. The chain combines TRBV12-3 or TRBV12-4 with TRBJ2-2; maybe TRBD2 (5 bases). The CDR3 has 15 amino acids. V lost 3 bases to trimming and J lost 1 base, with 9 bases between them. The CDR3 coding sequence is TGTGCCAGCAGTTTTCACGGGGTGAACACCGGGGAGCTGTTTTTT. Protein product: CASSFHGVNTGELFF.

In this sample, this clonotype turned up many times. The chain combines TRBV7-7 with TRBJ2-1, with D perhaps TRBD2 (6 bases). Between the trimmed V and J ends, which lost 5 bases and 7 bases, there was a span of 9 bases. CDR1 is SSHAT and CDR2 is FNYEAQ in the germline V gene (reference sequence). The CDR3 covers 12 residues. Written as DNA, the CDR3 is TGTGCCAGCAGCGATGGGAGGAATGAGCAGTTCTTC. Translated, it gives CASSDGRNEQFF.

This clonotype was observed many times. The chain joins TRBV10-3 to TRBJ2-7, with TRBD1 as a possible D gene (6 bases). CDR3 length: 21 residues. Deletions cut 0 bases from V and 5 bases from J, with 32 bases between. CDR1 is ENHRY, CDR2 SYGVKD, per germline. CDR3 coding DNA: TGTGCCATCAGTGAGTCGGGGTTGAACAGGGTTCCCACGTGGTTGCCCCACGAGCAGTACTTC. Translating it yields CAISESGLNRVPTWLPHEQYF.

This chain links TRBV27 with TRBJ2-3; TRBD1 is a possible D gene (5 bases). The V gene's germline CDR1 is MNHEY and CDR2 SMNVEV (reference sequence). V was shortened by 8 bases and J by 8 bases, with 14 bases between the two germline ends. The CDR3 covers 12 residues. The CDR3 region is CASGHSKATQYF. The CDR3 DNA reads TGTGCCAGCGGACATAGCAAAGCTACGCAGTATTTT.

This clonotype was recorded many times. The chain recombines TRBV4-2 with TRBJ2-7, with D possibly matching TRBD2 (6 bases). This CDR3 is built from 15 residues. CDR1 and CDR2 (germline): LGHNA, YNFKEQ. The germline V and J ends were trimmed by 1 base and 0 bases, with 10 bases remaining between them. The CDR3 region is CASSQVAGSSYEQYF. The CDR3 DNA sequence: TGTGCCAGCAGCCAAGTCGCGGGGTCCTCCTACGAGCAGTACTTC.

This clonotype appeared many times. J is TRBJ2-7 and V is TRBV20-1; 7 bases map to TRBD1. The length of the CDR3 is 14 residues. V lost 1 base, J lost 5 bases, and 8 bases stayed unmatched. Germline V CDR1 and CDR2: DFQATT, SNEGSKA (reference sequence). The CDR3 DNA is TGCAGTGCTAGAGCTACAGGGGAATTGCACGAGCAGTACTTC. This translates into CSARATGELHEQYF.

This clonotype was counted many times. The chain carries TRBV6-6 and TRBJ1-1; 10 nucleotides match TRBD1. This CDR3 has 14 amino acids. Germline CDR1 reads MNHNY; CDR2 reads SVGAGI (reference sequence). With V trimmed by 5 bases and J by 0 bases, 0 bases remained unmatched. CDR3 in amino acids: CASSDRGLNTEAFF. CDR3 DNA sequence: TGTGCCAGCAGTGACAGGGGGCTGAACACTGAAGCTTTCTTT.

This clonotype was counted at least ten times. The chain links TRBV7-8 to TRBJ2-3, with TRBD2 matching over 9 bases. In germline, CDR1 is SGHVS, CDR2 FQNEAQ. The CDR3 runs 16 residues. V lost 3 bases to trimming and J lost 3 bases; unmatched junction nucleotides: 7. Written as DNA, the CDR3 is TGTGCCAGCAGCTTCCCTATTAGCGGGAGAACAGATACGCAGTATTTT. It is translated as CASSFPISGRTDTQYF.

This clonotype was counted ten times or more. The chain couples TRBV27 to TRBJ1-6; TRBD1 aligns across 8 bases. Germline V lookup: CDR1 MNHEY, CDR2 SMNVEV (reference sequence). The CDR3 spans 14 residues. Trimming took 5 bases from V and 9 from J; bases not matched to a gene: 6. The CDR3 DNA follows: TGTGCCAGCAGTCCGGGACAGGAAAGTTCACCCCTCCACTTT. This translates into CASSPGQESSPLHF.

The V gene is TRBV24-1, the J gene TRBJ2-5; 10 bases line up with TRBD1. CDR1 is KGHDR, CDR2 SFDVKD, per germline. The CDR3 extends over 15 amino acids. With 0 bases clipped from V and 3 bases from J, the junction kept 0 bases outside the gene matches. Here the CDR3 DNA reads TGTGCCACCAGTGATTTGGGGACAGGGGAAGAGACCCAGTACTTC. This translates into CATSDLGTGEETQYF.

This clonotype was detected ten times or more. This chain links TRBV27 with TRBJ1-5; the D is unclear. CDR1 and CDR2 from the germline V gene are MNHEY and SMNVEV (reference sequence). Trimming pared 4 bases from V and 6 bases from J, leaving 13 bases between. There are 14 residues in the CDR3. The CDR3 nucleotides are TGTGCCAGCAGTTCACGAGCGCGGAGTCAGCCCCAGCATTTT. Translation: CASSSRARSQPQHF.

The CDR3 DNA is TGTGCCAGCAGCTCCCTGGGGGGCGACATCACAGATACGCAGTATTTT. Amino acids: CASSSLGGDITDTQYF. The gene calls are TRBV7-2 and TRBJ2-3; D may match TRBD1 or TRBD2 (6 bases each). The V gene lost 4 bases and the J gene lost 2 bases, with 16 bases spanning the gap. The V gene's germline CDR1 is SGHTA and CDR2 FQGNSA. The CDR3 is 16 residues long.

This clonotype was counted at least ten times. The chain couples TRBV6-1 to TRBJ2-1; a weak D match, TRBD1 (6 bases). The V gene lost 4 bases and the J gene lost 5 bases, with 9 bases spanning the gap. There are 13 residues in the CDR3. CDR1 and CDR2 from the germline V gene are MNHNS and SASEGT. The chain's CDR3 is CASSATGHNEQFF. The CDR3, as DNA: TGTGCCAGCAGTGCAACAGGGCACAATGAGCAGTTCTTC.

This clonotype was detected many times. The J gene is TRBJ1-2, the V gene TRBV3-1, with 12 bases matching TRBD1. J gave up 4 bases and V 1 base, and 7 bases lay outside the gene matches. CDR1 LGHDT and CDR2 YNNKEL come from the germline V gene (reference sequence). This CDR3 spans 17 amino acids. This chain's CDR3 is CASSQGDRGPLLYGYTF. CDR3 in DNA: TGTGCCAGCAGCCAAGGGGACAGGGGGCCGCTCCTCTATGGCTACACCTTC.

This clonotype occurred many times. The V gene is TRBV29-1, the J gene TRBJ1-1; D may be TRBD1 (5 bases). CDR1 is SQVTM, CDR2 ANQGSEA, per germline. Trimming took 4 bases from V and 1 from J, leaving 10 bases between them. The CDR3 length is 13 residues. As DNA, the CDR3 is TGCAGCGTTGTCGGGGCCGGGAACACTGAAGCTTTCTTT. This codes for CSVVGAGNTEAFF.

This clonotype was observed many times. The rearrangement joins TRBV20-1 to TRBJ2-7; D unresolved. With 4 bases removed from V and 0 bases from J, the gap between germline ends came to 10 bases. In germline, CDR1 is DFQATT, CDR2 SNEGSKA (reference sequence). CDR3 length equals 13 residues. CDR3 DNA: TGCAGTGCTAACAAACCCCTCTCCTACGAGCAGTACTTC. Amino acid sequence: CSANKPLSYEQYF.

This clonotype showed up many times. V gene TRBV20-1 combines with J gene TRBJ2-7; TRBD2 matches at 8 bases. Trimming removed 6 bases from V and 3 bases from J; junction bases left unmatched: 10. From germline, CDR1 is DFQATT and CDR2 SNEGSKA (reference sequence). CDR3 size: 14 residues. This CDR3 reads CSAVQLADYYEQYF. CDR3 in DNA: TGCAGTGCGGTTCAACTAGCGGACTACTACGAGCAGTACTTC.

This clonotype was picked up a small number of times. This rearrangement joins TRBV20-1 to TRBJ1-5; 8 bases align to TRBD1. Losses at the gene ends were 3 bases for V and 7 bases for J; bases not matched to a gene: 8. Germline V gene data show CDR1 as DFQATT and CDR2 as SNEGSKA (reference sequence). CDR3 length: 14 amino acids. Here the CDR3 reads CSARAGGARQPQHF. Written as DNA, the CDR3 is TGCAGTGCTAGGGCAGGGGGCGCGAGACAGCCCCAGCATTTT.

This clonotype came up many times. J is TRBJ1-2 and V is TRBV27; D remains ambiguous. The ends were cut back, 5 bases at V and 4 bases at J, with 20 bases in the middle. Germline V gene data show CDR1 as MNHEY and CDR2 as SMNVEV (reference sequence). CDR3 length equals 16 residues. The chain's CDR3 is CASSAPEGNGFYGYTF. The CDR3, as DNA: TGTGCCAGCAGTGCCCCCGAAGGGAATGGGTTCTATGGCTACACCTTC.

This clonotype was observed at least ten times. The chain combines TRBV6-4 with TRBJ2-1, with 7 bases matching TRBD2. The CDR3 contains 13 residues. After removal of 6 bases from V and 10 bases from J, the junction contained 9 bases not matched to a gene. Germline V gives CDR1 MRHNA, CDR2 SNTAGT. The CDR3 region has the DNA TGTGCCAGCAGCAACGGGGATAGCGGGGAGCAGTTCTTC. It translates to CASSNGDSGEQFF.